A single T cell receptor (beta chain) is shown here with its context. What it binds is unknown. The source of the sample is a study of Ad26.COV2.S vaccination and SARS-CoV-2 variants. Whole-study context: Enrolled in COV1001, the donor was in the Ad26.COV2.S trial arm, which received the vaccine. Dosing was one shot or two shots 56 days apart.

Whole-study results and caveats: Recipients of vaccine and of placebo showed similar breadth of their non-spike TCR repertoires. An underestimation of total T cell responses may have resulted from the TCR breadth and depth analyses.

The CDR3 runs 16 residues. The germline gives CDR1 MNHEY, CDR2 SVGAGI. V trimming: 0 bases; J trimming: 9 bases; junction bases outside the gene matches: 5. Data came from immunoSEQ multiplex PCR; TCRdb stores just in-frame clones and leaves some out. The data contain 440,000 or so clones, 89% of them singletons. Treatment reported: approximately 18 received Ad26.COV2.S at low or high dose, single or two shots; five or six received placebo; per-sample allocation not given. It was on day 63 after the first vaccine or placebo injection that samples were taken. The sequenced sample was peripheral blood, obtained in a trial of Ad26.COV2.S vaccine versus placebo. The chain employs TRBV6-5 and TRBJ1-6, with 10 bases that match TRBD1. The source of this sequence is a person between 18 and 65 years old who received the Ad26.COV2.S COVID-19 vaccine or a placebo. The CDR3: CASSYSGQGRRSPLHF. For the CDR3, the DNA is TGTGCCAGCAGTTACTCGGGACAGGGGAGGCGTTCACCCCTCCACTTT.